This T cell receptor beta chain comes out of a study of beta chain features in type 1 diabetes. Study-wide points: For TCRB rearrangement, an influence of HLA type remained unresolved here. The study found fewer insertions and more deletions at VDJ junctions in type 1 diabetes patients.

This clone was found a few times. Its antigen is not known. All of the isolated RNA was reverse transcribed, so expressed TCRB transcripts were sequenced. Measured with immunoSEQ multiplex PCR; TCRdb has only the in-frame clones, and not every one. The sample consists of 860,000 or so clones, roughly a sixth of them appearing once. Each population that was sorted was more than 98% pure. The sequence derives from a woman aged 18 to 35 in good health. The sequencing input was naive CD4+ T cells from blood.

The CDR3 protein is CASSLVVGVTSRYNEQFF. CDR3 DNA sequence: TGTGCCAGCAGCTTGGTGGTAGGGGTCACGTCGAGATACAATGAGCAGTTCTTC. The V gene is TRBV5-8, the J gene TRBJ2-1, with D possibly matching TRBD1 (5 bases). The CDR3 is 18 amino acids. V lost 0 bases to trimming and J lost 4 bases, with 20 bases between them. The germline V gene has CDR1 SGHTS and CDR2 YDEGEE.